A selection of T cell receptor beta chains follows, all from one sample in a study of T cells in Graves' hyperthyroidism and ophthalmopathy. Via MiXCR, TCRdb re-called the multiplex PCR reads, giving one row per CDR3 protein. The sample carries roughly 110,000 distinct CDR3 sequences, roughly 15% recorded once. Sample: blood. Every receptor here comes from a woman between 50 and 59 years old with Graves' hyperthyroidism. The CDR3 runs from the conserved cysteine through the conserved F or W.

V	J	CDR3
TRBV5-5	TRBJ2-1	CASTTWGTSVGDEQFF
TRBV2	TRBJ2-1	CASSGGMDEQFF
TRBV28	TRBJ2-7	CASSFNSPYEQYF
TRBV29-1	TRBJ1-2	CSVGQGLGYTF
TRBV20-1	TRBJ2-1	CSARERFHEQFF
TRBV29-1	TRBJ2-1	CSVESASLGFYNEQFF
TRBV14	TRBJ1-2	CASSQVGGASGYTF
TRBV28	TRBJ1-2	CASRQTYGYTF
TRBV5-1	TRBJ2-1	CASSLTAGGYNEQFF
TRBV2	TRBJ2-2	CASSDVQGSTGELFF
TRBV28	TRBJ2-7	CASSVDTTYEQYF
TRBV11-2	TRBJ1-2	CASSLMERPHGVGYTF
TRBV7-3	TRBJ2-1	CASSLRGLAMNEQFF
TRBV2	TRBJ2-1	CASTLSGYSYNEQFF
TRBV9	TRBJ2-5	CASSEGLAGQETQYF
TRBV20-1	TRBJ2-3	CSARVGTGPWDTQYF
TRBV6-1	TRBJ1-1	CATPNTPNTEAFF
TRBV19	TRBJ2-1	CASSEQYNEQFF
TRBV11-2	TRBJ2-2	CASSFLAGAAGELFF
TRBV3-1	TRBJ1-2	CASSPGYGYTF